The entry below describes one T cell receptor beta chain. Its antigen is still unknown. The CDR3 is 17 residues long. CDR1 and CDR2 (germline): SGDLS, YYNGEE. The V gene end was trimmed by 4 bases and the J gene end by 10 bases; junction bases not matched to a gene: 17. This entry comes from a study of cytomegalovirus exposure and HLA in healthy donors. About the research overall: Genotyping of some 400 donors showed that approximately 83% belonged to the Caucasian-associated ancestry cluster. Findings and caveats of the study: High sensitivity and specificity were reportedly achieved when the classifier diagnosed cytomegalovirus status.

A multiplex PCR was run with 60 Vbeta primers and 13 Jbeta primers. Clones were sequenced by immunoSEQ multiplex PCR, and TCRdb holds only the in-frame ones, with some missing. The sample totals 65,000 to 95,000 clones. The receptor was isolated from a man aged 25-40 years in good health and CMV-seronegative. The chain uses TRBV9 and TRBJ2-1, with 10 bases lining up with TRBD1. The sequencing sample was made of PBMCs. CDR3 in amino acids: CASSTTATGGGYEEQFF. In nucleotides, the CDR3 is TGTGCCAGCAGCACCACCGCGACAGGGGGCGGTTACGAGGAGCAGTTCTTC.